A single T cell receptor (beta chain) is shown here with its context. Its target is unknown. Trimming cost V 4 bases and J 0 bases; bases outside gene matches: 9. This CDR3 region has 16 residues. Germline loops: CDR1 SGHNT, CDR2 YYREEE (reference sequence). This PCR relied on a set of 60 Vbeta primers and 13 Jbeta primers. Using immunoSEQ multiplex PCR, the repertoire was profiled, and TCRdb retains in-frame clones only, with some absent. The data show approximately 110,000 clones, around 80% seen once. Each of the donors was a healthy bone marrow donor. This entry belongs to a study of cytomegalovirus exposure and HLA in healthy donors. General study results and limits: Usually a TCR sequence was rare, but some public TCRs were found in many donors. Reportedly, TCR beta sequences accurately predicted HLA-A and HLA-B alleles in most subjects. A few CMV-associated chains were confirmed in vitro to be specific for CMV antigens.

The sequencing input was PBMCs. This sequence was found in a man in his fifties in good health and CMV-seronegative. The chain carries TRBV5-4 and TRBJ2-7, with 8 bases lining up with TRBD1. CDR3 sequence reads: CASSPRQGTSSYEQYF. DNA for the CDR3: TGTGCCAGCAGCCCCCGACAGGGGACGAGCTCCTACGAGCAGTACTTC.